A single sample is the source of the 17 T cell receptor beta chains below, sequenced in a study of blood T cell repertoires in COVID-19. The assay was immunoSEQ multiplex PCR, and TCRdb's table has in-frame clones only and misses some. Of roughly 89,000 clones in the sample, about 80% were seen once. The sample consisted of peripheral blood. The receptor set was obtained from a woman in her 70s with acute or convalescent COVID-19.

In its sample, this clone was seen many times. CDR3 nucleotides: TGCGCCAGCAGCCAAGATCGTCAGGGGGCGCAAACTGAAAAACTGTTTTTT. Translating it yields CASSQDRQGAQTEKLFF. The chain uses TRBV4-1 and TRBJ1-4, with 8 bases fitting TRBD1. With 0 bases clipped from V and 7 bases from J, the junction kept 10 bases outside the gene matches. Per germline, CDR1 MGHRA and CDR2 YSYEKL. The CDR3 length is 17 residues.

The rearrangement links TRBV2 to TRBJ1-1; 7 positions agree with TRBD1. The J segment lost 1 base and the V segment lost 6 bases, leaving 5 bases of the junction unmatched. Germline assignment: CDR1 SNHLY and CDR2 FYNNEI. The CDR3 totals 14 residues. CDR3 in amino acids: CASRGTAENTEAFF. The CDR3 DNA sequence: TGTGCCAGCAGGGGGACAGCAGAGAACACTGAAGCTTTCTTT. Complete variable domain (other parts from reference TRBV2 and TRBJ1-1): EPEVTQTPSHQVTQMGQEVILRCVPISNHLYFYWYRQILGQKVEFLVSFYNNEISEKSEIFDDQFSVERPDGSNFTLKIRSTKLEDSAMYFCASRGTAENTEAFFGQGTRLTVV.

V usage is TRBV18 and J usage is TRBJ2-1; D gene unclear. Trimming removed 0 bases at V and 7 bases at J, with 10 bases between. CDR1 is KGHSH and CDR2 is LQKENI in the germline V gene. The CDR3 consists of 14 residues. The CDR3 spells CASSPPRGRNEQFF. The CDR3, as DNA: TGTGCCAGCTCACCACCCCGAGGCCGGAATGAGCAGTTCTTC.

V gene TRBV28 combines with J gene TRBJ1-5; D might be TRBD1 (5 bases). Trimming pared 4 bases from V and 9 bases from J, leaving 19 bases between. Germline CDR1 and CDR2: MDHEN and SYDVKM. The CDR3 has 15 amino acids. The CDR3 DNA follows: TGTGCCAGCAGTTCCCCCCGCGGGGGGAGGACGCCCCAGCATTTT. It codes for CASSSPRGGRTPQHF.

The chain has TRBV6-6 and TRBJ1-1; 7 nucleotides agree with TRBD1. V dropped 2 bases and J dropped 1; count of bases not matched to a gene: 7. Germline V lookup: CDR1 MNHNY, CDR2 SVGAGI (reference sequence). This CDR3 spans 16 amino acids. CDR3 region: CASSYGTARKNTEAFF. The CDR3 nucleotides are TGTGCCAGCAGTTACGGGACAGCTAGAAAGAACACTGAAGCTTTCTTT.

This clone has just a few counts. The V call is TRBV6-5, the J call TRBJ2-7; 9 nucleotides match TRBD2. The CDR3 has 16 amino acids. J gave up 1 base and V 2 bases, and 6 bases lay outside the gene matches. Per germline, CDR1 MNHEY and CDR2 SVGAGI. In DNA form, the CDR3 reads TGTGCCAGCAGTTACGGAGTGGCGGGAGGGTCCTACGAGCAGTACTTC. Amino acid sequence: CASSYGVAGGSYEQYF.

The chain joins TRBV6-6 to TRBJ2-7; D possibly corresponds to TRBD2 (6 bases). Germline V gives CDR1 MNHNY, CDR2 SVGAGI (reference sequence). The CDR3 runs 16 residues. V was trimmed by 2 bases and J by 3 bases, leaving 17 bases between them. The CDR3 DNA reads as TGTGCCAGCAGTTACCCTCCCGGCGGGGTTGGCTACGAGCAGTACTTC. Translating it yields CASSYPPGGVGYEQYF.

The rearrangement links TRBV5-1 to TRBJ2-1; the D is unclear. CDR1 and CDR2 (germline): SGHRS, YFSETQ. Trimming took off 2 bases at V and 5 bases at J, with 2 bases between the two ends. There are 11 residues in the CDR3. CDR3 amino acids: CASSFDNEQFF. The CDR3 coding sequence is TGCGCCAGCAGCTTCGACAATGAGCAGTTCTTC.

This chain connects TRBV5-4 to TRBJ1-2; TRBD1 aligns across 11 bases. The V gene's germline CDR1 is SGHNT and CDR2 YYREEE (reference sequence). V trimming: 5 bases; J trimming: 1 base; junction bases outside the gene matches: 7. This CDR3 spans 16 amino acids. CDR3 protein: CASSPWTGGGNYGYTF. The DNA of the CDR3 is TGTGCCAGCAGTCCCTGGACAGGGGGCGGTAACTATGGCTACACCTTC.

CDR3 nucleotide sequence: TGTGCCAGCAGCCGGACTGGGTCCTACAATGAGCAGTTCTTC. It yields the protein CASSRTGSYNEQFF. V and J are TRBV11-2 and TRBJ2-1, with TRBD2 as a possible D gene (5 bases). Between the trimmed V and J ends, which lost 5 bases and 1 base, there was a span of 9 bases. The CDR3 is 14 residues long. CDR1 is SGHAT, CDR2 FQNNGV, per germline.

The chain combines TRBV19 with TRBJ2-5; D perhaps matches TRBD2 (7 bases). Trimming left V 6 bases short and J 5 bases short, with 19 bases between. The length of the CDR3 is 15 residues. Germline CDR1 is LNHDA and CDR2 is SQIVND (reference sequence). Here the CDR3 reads CASRWAGAPGETQYF. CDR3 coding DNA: TGTGCCAGTAGGTGGGCGGGGGCGCCAGGGGAGACCCAGTACTTC.

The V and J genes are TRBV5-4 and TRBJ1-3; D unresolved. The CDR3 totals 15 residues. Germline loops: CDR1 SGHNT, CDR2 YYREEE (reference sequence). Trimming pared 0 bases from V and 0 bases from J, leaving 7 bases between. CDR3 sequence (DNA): TGTGCCAGCAGCTTGGACGCGTTCTCTGGAAACACCATATATTTT. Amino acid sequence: CASSLDAFSGNTIYF.

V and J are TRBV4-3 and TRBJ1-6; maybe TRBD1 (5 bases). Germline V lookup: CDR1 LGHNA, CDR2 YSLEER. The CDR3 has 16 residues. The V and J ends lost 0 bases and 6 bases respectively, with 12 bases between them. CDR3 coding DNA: TGCGCCAGCAGCCAAGAGTTGGGGCGGTCTAATTCACCCCTCCACTTT. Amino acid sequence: CASSQELGRSNSPLHF.

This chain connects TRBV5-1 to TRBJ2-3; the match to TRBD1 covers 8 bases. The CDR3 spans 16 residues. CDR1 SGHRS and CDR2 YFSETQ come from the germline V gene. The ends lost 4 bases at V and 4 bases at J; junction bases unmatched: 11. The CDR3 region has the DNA TGCGCCAGCAGCCCAAATACAGGGGGTACGGCAGATACGCAGTATTTT. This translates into CASSPNTGGTADTQYF.

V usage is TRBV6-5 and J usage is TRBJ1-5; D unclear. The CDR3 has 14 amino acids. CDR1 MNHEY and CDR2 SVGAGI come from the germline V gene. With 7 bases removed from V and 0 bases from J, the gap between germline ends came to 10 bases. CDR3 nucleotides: TGTGCCAGCACGATCTTCTATAGCAATCAGCCCCAGCATTTT. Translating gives CASTIFYSNQPQHF.

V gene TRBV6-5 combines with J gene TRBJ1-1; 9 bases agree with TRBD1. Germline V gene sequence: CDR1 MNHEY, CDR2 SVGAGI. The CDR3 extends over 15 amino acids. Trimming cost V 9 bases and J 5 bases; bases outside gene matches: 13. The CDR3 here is CASRPAGDRVTEAFF. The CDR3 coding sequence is TGTGCCAGTAGGCCCGCCGGGGACAGGGTAACTGAAGCTTTCTTT.

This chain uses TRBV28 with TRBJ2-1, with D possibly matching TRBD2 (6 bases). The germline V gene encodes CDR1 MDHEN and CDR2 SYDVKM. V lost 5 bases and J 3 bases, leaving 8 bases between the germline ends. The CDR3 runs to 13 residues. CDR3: CASSGTYYNEQFF. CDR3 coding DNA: TGTGCCAGCAGTGGGACTTACTACAATGAGCAGTTCTTC.